The 28 T cell receptor beta chains below come from one sample, sequenced in a study of blood T cell repertoires in COVID-19. TCRdb keeps only in-frame clones here, not all; method: immunoSEQ multiplex PCR. Of 60,000 or so clones listed, roughly 85% are singletons. The sequencing input was peripheral blood. Every receptor here comes from a human donor in a cohort sampled during active COVID-19.

The chain joins TRBV7-2 to TRBJ1-6; 9 positions match TRBD1. Germline V gene data show CDR1 as SGHTA and CDR2 as FQGNSA. V was pared by 4 bases and J by 3 bases, with 1 base of the junction left unmatched. CDR3 size: 15 residues. Here the CDR3 DNA reads TGTGCCAGCAGCTGGACAGGGGACTATAATTCACCCCTCCACTTT. This encodes CASSWTGDYNSPLHF.

V and J are TRBV9 and TRBJ1-6; 9 bases align to TRBD1. Per the germline V gene, CDR1 is SGDLS and CDR2 is YYNGEE. The CDR3 is 13 residues long. With 3 bases clipped from V and 10 bases from J, the junction kept 2 bases outside the gene matches. CDR3: CASSATGGSPLHF. The DNA for the CDR3 is TGTGCCAGCAGCGCCACAGGGGGCTCACCCCTCCACTTT.

The chain links TRBV4-3 to TRBJ2-3, with TRBD2 matching over 7 bases. V was pared by 1 base and J by 2 bases, with 6 bases of the junction left unmatched. Looked up from germline, CDR1 is LGHNA and CDR2 is YSLEER. This CDR3 has 16 residues. CDR3 coding DNA: TGCGCCAGCAGCCAAGTGTCGGGACTAAACACAGATACGCAGTATTTT. Residues: CASSQVSGLNTDTQYF.

This clone was recorded only once. V gene TRBV10-3 combines with J gene TRBJ1-2, with D possibly matching TRBD1 (6 bases). CDR1 is ENHRY, CDR2 SYGVKD, per germline. CDR3 size: 12 residues. The V and J ends lost 3 bases and 5 bases respectively, with 7 bases between them. The CDR3 nucleotides are TGTGCCATCAGTGAAGGGGGTTATGGCTACACCTTC. This codes for CAISEGGYGYTF.

The rearrangement uses TRBV3-1 (or the pseudogene TRBV3-2) and TRBJ2-3, with 15 bases aligning to TRBD2. Unmatched junction bases numbered 19, after V lost 4 bases and J lost 5 bases. The CDR3 is made up of 21 amino acids. In germline, CDR1 is LGHDT, CDR2 YNNKEL (reference sequence). The CDR3 DNA reads TGTGCCAGCAGCCCTATACTCCCCGGGACTAGCGGGGGGCCGGTAAGAGATACGCAGTATTTT. This encodes CASSPILPGTSGGPVRDTQYF.

The rearrangement joins TRBV5-1 to TRBJ2-3, with TRBD2 identical over 9 bases. The CDR3 sequence is 16 residues long. Germline lookup yields CDR1 SGHRS and CDR2 YFSETQ. The trim removed 4 bases at V and 6 bases at J, leaving 12 bases unmatched. Here the CDR3 reads CASSPRGSGGPDTQYF. Written as DNA, the CDR3 is TGCGCCAGCAGCCCACGGGGTAGCGGGGGACCTGATACGCAGTATTTT. Based on the CDR3 plus reference TRBV5-1 and TRBJ2-3, the full variable domain is KAGVTQTPRYLIKTRGQQVTLSCSPISGHRSVSWYQQTPGQGLQFLFEYFSETQRNKGNFPGRFSGRQFSNSRSEMNVSTLELGDSALYLCASSPRGSGGPDTQYFGPGTRLTVL.

The chain joins TRBV5-1 to TRBJ1-3, with 8 bases matching TRBD1. Losses at the gene ends were 0 bases for V and 3 bases for J; bases not matched to a gene: 14. CDR1 SGHRS and CDR2 YFSETQ come from the germline V gene. The CDR3 has 19 amino acids. CDR3 region: CASSLAQTGATLIGNTIYF. CDR3 nucleotide sequence: TGCGCCAGCAGCTTGGCTCAGACAGGGGCGACTTTAATTGGAAACACCATATATTTT. The whole variable domain, remainder taken from reference TRBV5-1 and TRBJ1-3, is KAGVTQTPRYLIKTRGQQVTLSCSPISGHRSVSWYQQTPGQGLQFLFEYFSETQRNKGNFPGRFSGRQFSNSRSEMNVSTLELGDSALYLCASSLAQTGATLIGNTIYFGEGSWLTVV.

The DNA for the CDR3 is TGTGCTAGTGGTTTTATACGGGGAATGCAGTATTTT. Translated: CASGFIRGMQYF. V gene TRBV12-5 combines with J gene TRBJ2-3, with D perhaps TRBD2 (5 bases). Germline V gives CDR1 LGHNT, CDR2 FRNRAP. The length of the CDR3 is 12 residues. V lost 3 bases to trimming and J lost 11 bases, with 12 bases between them.

The V call is TRBV28, the J call TRBJ1-5; D perhaps matches TRBD1 (6 bases). The ends were cut back, 4 bases at V and 5 bases at J, with 21 bases in the middle. Germline loops: CDR1 MDHEN, CDR2 SYDVKM. The CDR3 length is 17 residues. In DNA form, the CDR3 reads TGTGCCAGCAGTTCCCACAGTACAGGGCCAAGGGATCAGCCCCAGCATTTT. It yields the protein CASSSHSTGPRDQPQHF.

The chain couples TRBV19 to TRBJ1-4; 9 bases fit TRBD1. V trimming: 3 bases; J trimming: 7 bases; junction bases outside the gene matches: 3. The germline gives CDR1 LNHDA, CDR2 SQIVND (reference sequence). The CDR3 is 14 amino acids. The CDR3 bases are TGTGCCAGTAGTATCGGACAGGGGAGTGAAAAACTGTTTTTT. Protein: CASSIGQGSEKLFF.

V is TRBV4-1 and J is TRBJ1-5, with D possibly TRBD1 on 6 matching bases. Germline CDR1 reads MGHRA; CDR2 reads YSYEKL. The CDR3 runs to 14 residues. Trimming pared 0 bases from V and 9 bases from J, leaving 12 bases between. The CDR3 here is CASSQDRGPWPQHF. CDR3 nucleotides: TGCGCCAGCAGCCAAGACAGGGGCCCCTGGCCCCAGCATTTT.

The chain employs TRBV5-6 and TRBJ1-3; TRBD1 might be the D (6 bases). Germline loops: CDR1 SGHDT, CDR2 YYEEEE. This CDR3 has 16 amino acids. With 0 bases removed from V and 0 bases from J, the gap between germline ends came to 10 bases. In nucleotides, the CDR3 is TGTGCCAGCAGCTTGGTTGCAGGGGCCTCTGGAAACACCATATATTTT. Translated: CASSLVAGASGNTIYF.

The CDR3 sequence is CASSYGRFEQFF. CDR3 sequence (DNA): TGTGCCAGCAGTTACGGGCGATTTGAGCAGTTCTTC. The chain couples TRBV6-2 or TRBV6-3 to TRBJ2-1; D is ambiguous. This CDR3 is 12 amino acids long. CDR1 MNHEY and CDR2 SVGEGT come from the germline V gene. Trimming left V 2 bases short and J 9 bases short, with 8 bases between.

The chain is built from TRBV5-5 and TRBJ2-7; perhaps TRBD2 as D (5 bases). Trimming shortened V by 2 bases and J by 2 bases, and 11 bases separated the two germline ends. Germline lookup yields CDR1 SGHKS and CDR2 YYEKEE (reference sequence). CDR3 length equals 14 residues. The CDR3 bases are TGTGCCAGCAGCTTATCACTAGTCACCTACGAGCAGTACTTC. Protein product: CASSLSLVTYEQYF.

The chain recombines TRBV21-1 with TRBJ1-6; TRBD1, the table's D call, was not compared with the DNA. TRBV21-1 corresponds to a pseudogene. There are 14 residues in the CDR3. CDR3 region: CASFLWGRNSPLHF. The DNA of the CDR3 is TGTGCCAGCTTCCTGTGGGGGCGTAATTCACCCCTCCACTTT.

The CDR3 DNA follows: TGTGCCAGCAGCTTAATACGGGATGGAAACACCATATATTTT. It encodes CASSLIRDGNTIYF. The rearrangement joins TRBV7-8 to TRBJ1-3; D gene unclear. Germline V CDR1 and CDR2: SGHVS, FQNEAQ. Between the trimmed V and J ends, which lost 2 bases and 3 bases, there was a span of 8 bases. The CDR3 consists of 14 residues.

The CDR3 nucleotides read TGTGCCACCAGCAGAGCCCTTAGCGGGGGTGGTGATGAGCAGTTCTTC. It codes for CATSRALSGGGDEQFF. V usage is TRBV15 and J usage is TRBJ2-1; TRBD2 matches at 9 bases. Germline V lookup: CDR1 LNHNV, CDR2 YYDKDF (reference sequence). The CDR3 has 16 amino acids. V shed 1 base, J shed 8 bases, and the junction held 9 bases outside the gene matches.

This clone was counted a few times. This chain connects TRBV5-1 to TRBJ1-2; D unresolved. V was pared by 4 bases and J by 10 bases, with 20 bases between. The length of the CDR3 is 14 residues. CDR1 SGHRS and CDR2 YFSETQ come from the germline V gene. In DNA, the CDR3 is TGCGCCAGCAGCCCCAACGGCCGGTACAGTGACTACACCTTC. Translated, it gives CASSPNGRYSDYTF. The entire variable domain, with the rest obtained from reference TRBV5-1 and TRBJ1-2, is as follows: KAGVTQTPRYLIKTRGQQVTLSCSPISGHRSVSWYQQTPGQGLQFLFEYFSETQRNKGNFPGRFSGRQFSNSRSEMNVSTLELGDSALYLCASSPNGRYSDYTFGSGTRLTVV.

CDR3 protein: CAWSVSGNYGYTF. CDR3 nucleotide sequence: TGTGCCTGGAGTGTTTCGGGGAACTATGGCTACACCTTC. This chain links TRBV30 with TRBJ1-2; unclear D gene. The CDR3 extends over 13 amino acids. V shed 0 bases and J shed 2 bases, with 7 bases lying between them. Germline V lookup: CDR1 GTSNPN, CDR2 SVGIG (reference sequence).

This clone was picked up one time. The chain links TRBV6-6 to TRBJ2-3; TRBD2 matches at 13 bases. The V gene end was trimmed by 6 bases and the J gene end by 2 bases; junction bases not matched to a gene: 2. Germline CDR1 and CDR2: MNHNY and SVGAGI (reference sequence). This CDR3 is 15 amino acids long. The CDR3 region is CASRGTSGNTDTQYF. The CDR3 region has the DNA TGTGCCAGCAGAGGGACTAGCGGGAACACAGATACGCAGTATTTT.

J is TRBJ1-2 and V is TRBV28, with D unresolved. The CDR3 is made up of 13 amino acids. Trimming stripped 3 bases from V and 4 bases from J, with 9 bases between. Germline V gene sequence: CDR1 MDHEN, CDR2 SYDVKM. For the CDR3, the DNA is TGTGCCAGCAGTTTGTCGGAGTCCTATGGCTACACCTTC. Translated: CASSLSESYGYTF.

This clone appeared many times. V gene TRBV3-1 (or the pseudogene TRBV3-2) combines with J gene TRBJ2-7; 7 bases align to TRBD1. The trim removed 1 base at V and 5 bases at J, leaving 5 bases unmatched. CDR3 length: 14 residues. Per germline, CDR1 LGHDT and CDR2 YNNKEL (reference sequence). CDR3 region: CASSQATGNHEQYF. The CDR3 nucleotides read TGTGCCAGCAGCCAAGCGACAGGGAACCACGAGCAGTACTTC.

Only a few counts were recorded for this clone. The V gene is TRBV28, the J gene TRBJ1-2; D might be TRBD1 (5 bases). Trimming left V 7 bases short and J 5 bases short, with 11 bases between. Per the germline V gene, CDR1 is MDHEN and CDR2 is SYDVKM. CDR3 size: 12 residues. DNA of the CDR3: TGTGCCAGCACCCTTAGGGGTTATGGCTACACCTTC. Translation: CASTLRGYGYTF.

This clone was recorded once. CDR3 sequence (DNA): TGTGCCAGCAGCTTACCGGGACATTATAATTCACCCCTCCACTTT. Protein: CASSLPGHYNSPLHF. The rearrangement uses TRBV5-4 and TRBJ1-6, with D possibly TRBD1 on 6 matching bases. Germline CDR1 is SGHNT and CDR2 is YYREEE (reference sequence). The CDR3 consists of 15 residues. V gave up 2 bases and J gave up 4 bases, with 10 bases separating them.

The table lists this clone with a few counts. This chain joins TRBV7-9 and TRBJ1-5, with TRBD1 identical over 8 bases. The CDR3 is 15 residues long. CDR1 and CDR2 from the germline V gene are SEHNR and FQNEAQ (reference sequence). V lost 4 bases and J lost 7; bases outside the gene matches: 9. The CDR3 sequence is CASSSGGGPYQPQHF. In DNA form, the CDR3 reads TGTGCCAGCAGCTCAGGGGGCGGTCCCTACCAGCCCCAGCATTTT. The variable domain in full, completed from reference TRBV7-9 and TRBJ1-5, reads DTGVSQNPRHKITKRGQNVTFRCDPISEHNRLYWYRQTLGQGPEFLTYFQNEAQLEKSRLLSDRFSAERPKGSFSTLEIQRTEQGDSAMYLCASSSGGGPYQPQHFGDGTRLSIL.

J is TRBJ2-5 and V is TRBV7-2; 13 bases are a match to TRBD2. The germline V gene encodes CDR1 SGHTA and CDR2 FQGNSA. The CDR3 consists of 16 residues. Losses at the gene ends were 4 bases for V and 2 bases for J; bases not matched to a gene: 4. The CDR3 DNA follows: TGTGCCAGCAGCTACGGACTAGCGGGGGAACAAGAGACCCAGTACTTC. Residues: CASSYGLAGEQETQYF. The whole variable domain, filled in from reference TRBV7-2 and TRBJ2-5, reads GAGVSQSPSNKVTEKGKDVELRCDPISGHTALYWYRQSLGQGLEFLIYFQGNSAPDKSGLPSDRFSAERTGGSVSTLTIQRTQQEDSAVYLCASSYGLAGEQETQYFGPGTRLLVL.

This chain connects TRBV5-8 to TRBJ2-1, with D perhaps TRBD2 (6 bases). CDR1 and CDR2 from the germline V gene are SGHTS and YDEGEE. CDR3 length: 15 amino acids. The V gene lost 4 bases and the J gene lost 0 bases, with 11 bases spanning the gap. CDR3 sequence: CASSHSGYSYNEQFF. The DNA of the CDR3 is TGTGCCAGCAGCCACAGCGGGTACTCCTACAATGAGCAGTTCTTC.

This clone was detected only a few times. V usage is TRBV7-6 and J usage is TRBJ1-6; D ambiguous. Trimming removed 4 bases from V and 7 bases from J, with 17 bases in between. The CDR3 totals 16 residues. Germline assignment: CDR1 SGHVS and CDR2 FNYEAQ. CDR3 loop: CASSSNAGGGNSPLHF. The CDR3 DNA follows: TGTGCCAGCAGCTCCAACGCAGGCGGCGGGAATTCACCCCTCCACTTT.